This TCR beta chain was sequenced during a study of neoadjuvant anti-PD-1 for oral cavity cancer. Most tumor samples had around 4.5 ug input DNA in two replicates. Libraries were prepared by immunoSEQ multiplex PCR; TCRdb keeps only in-frame clonotypes and omits some of them. This table has tens of thousands of clones, 40% to 50% appearing once. The CDR3 loop spans 13 amino acids. Germline CDR1 reads SGHRS; CDR2 reads YFSETQ. V lost 3 bases, J lost 4 bases, and 2 bases stayed unmatched. The time point here: after neoadjuvant nivolumab, at surgical resection. This clonotype was sampled from a person aged 40-85 years with oral cavity squamous cell carcinoma. The chain is built from TRBV5-1 and TRBJ2-5, with 8 nucleotides matching TRBD1. The sequenced sample was tumor tissue, obtained after nivolumab (anti-PD-1) treatment. CDR3 bases: TGCGCCAGCAGCTCTACAGGGGGAGAGACCCAGTACTTC. This codes for CASSSTGGETQYF.